The clone carrying this T cell receptor (beta chain) was found a few times. This specimen belongs to a study of CD8+ T cells in alopecia areata. Following extraction, RNA underwent reverse transcription to cDNA, which served as the sequencing template. The table came from immunoSEQ multiplex PCR; TCRdb's copy has only in-frame clones and leaves some out. The sample has about 200,000 clones, about 53% seen once. The CDR3 length is 11 residues. CDR1 SNHLY and CDR2 FYNNEI come from the germline V gene. The ends were cut back, 7 bases at V and 3 bases at J, with 7 bases in the middle. This TCR derives from a human donor with alopecia areata. Sequencing used CD4+ T cells sorted from blood, obtained at week 0. The chain has TRBV2 and TRBJ2-7, with unresolved D. The CDR3 is CASKSGYEQYF. For the CDR3, the DNA is TGTGCCAGCAAATCCGGCTACGAGCAGTACTTC.